A single sample gave rise to the 32 T cell receptor beta chains below, sequenced in a study of OX40 agonist ivuxolimab in advanced cancers. Clones were sequenced by immunoSEQ multiplex PCR, and TCRdb holds only the in-frame ones, with some missing. The sample records roughly 53,000 clones, about 90% being singletons. This specimen was CD4+ or CD8+ T cells sorted from blood, taken in a trial of the OX40 agonist ivuxolimab. The receptors were gathered from an adult with an advanced solid tumor such as melanoma, head and neck, liver or kidney cancer.

V and J are TRBV29-1 and TRBJ1-6; D not certain. This CDR3 contains 15 residues. V was clipped by 0 bases and J by 10 bases, with 16 bases between them. In germline, CDR1 is SQVTM, CDR2 ANQGSEA. The CDR3: CSVEDHRAFGSPLHF. The DNA for the CDR3 is TGCAGCGTTGAAGATCATCGGGCCTTCGGGTCACCCCTCCACTTT.

This clone was counted a single time. The chain couples TRBV18 to TRBJ2-7; tentative D call: TRBD1 (5 bases). The CDR3 runs to 15 residues. The germline CDR1 and CDR2 sequences are KGHSH and LQKENI. V gave up 2 bases and J gave up 2 bases, with 13 bases separating them. The DNA for the CDR3 is TGTGCCAGCTCACCATCAGGGCGAGATCCCTACGAGCAGTACTTC. Translating gives CASSPSGRDPYEQYF.

This sequence joins TRBV30 and TRBJ1-5, with D perhaps TRBD1 (5 bases). The CDR3 totals 15 residues. Germline V gene lookup returns CDR1 GTSNPN and CDR2 SVGIG (reference sequence). V lost 2 bases and J lost 5, with 16 bases in between. This CDR3 is CAWSTAGAGDQPQHF. CDR3 sequence (DNA): TGTGCCTGGAGTACTGCTGGGGCAGGCGATCAGCCCCAGCATTTT. Full variable domain (remainder filled in from reference TRBV30 and TRBJ1-5): SQTIHQWPATLVQPVGSPLSLECTVEGTSNPNLYWYRQAAGRGLQLLFYSVGIGQISSEVPQNLSASRPQDRQFILSSKKLLLSDSGFYLCAWSTAGAGDQPQHFGDGTRLSIL.

The chain links TRBV2 to TRBJ2-1, with TRBD2 as a possible D gene (5 bases). Germline V lookup: CDR1 SNHLY, CDR2 FYNNEI. V lost 7 bases, J lost 9 bases, and 13 bases lay in between. The CDR3 extends over 12 amino acids. The CDR3 DNA follows: TGTGCCAGCACCCTACTAGACTTTGAGCAGTTCTTC. Encoded protein: CASTLLDFEQFF.

The rearrangement joins TRBV19 to TRBJ2-3; no firm D call. The CDR3 extends over 14 amino acids. V gave up 4 bases and J gave up 0 bases, with 8 bases separating them. Germline V CDR1 and CDR2: LNHDA, SQIVND (reference sequence). CDR3 DNA sequence: TGTGCCAGTAGTAACAGAGCTAGCACAGATACGCAGTATTTT. It is translated as CASSNRASTDTQYF.

The chain has TRBV2 and TRBJ2-3; D uncertain. This CDR3 region has 12 residues. Trimming pared 8 bases from V and 3 bases from J, leaving 9 bases between. CDR1 and CDR2 (germline): SNHLY, FYNNEI. This CDR3 is CASGRLTDTQYF. CDR3 sequence (DNA): TGTGCCAGCGGACGACTTACAGATACGCAGTATTTT.

V and J are TRBV19 and TRBJ2-6; D may be TRBD1 (6 bases). With 4 bases removed from V and 2 bases from J, the gap between germline ends came to 9 bases. Germline CDR1 is LNHDA and CDR2 is SQIVND (reference sequence). This CDR3 spans 15 amino acids. CDR3 sequence (DNA): TGTGCCAGTAGTACCAGGGGTGCTGGGGCCAACGTCCTGACTTTC. It specifies CASSTRGAGANVLTF.

The table lists this clone with a few counts. The chain couples TRBV5-8 to TRBJ2-1, with TRBD1 identical over 7 bases. Trimming removed 5 bases from V and 6 bases from J; junction bases left unmatched: 8. This CDR3 spans 14 amino acids. Germline CDR1 and CDR2: SGHTS and YDEGEE. The CDR3 reads CASRSGTVLNEQFF. In DNA, the CDR3 is TGTGCCAGCAGGTCCGGGACAGTACTCAATGAGCAGTTCTTC.

V is TRBV10-2 and J is TRBJ2-7, with unresolved D. V gave up 3 bases and J gave up 5 bases, with 8 bases separating them. Per germline, CDR1 WSHSY and CDR2 SAAADI. This CDR3 spans 12 amino acids. The CDR3 here is CASSDKRNEQYF. DNA of the CDR3: TGCGCCAGCAGTGATAAGCGAAACGAGCAGTACTTC.

This clone has more than one count but fewer than ten. The J gene is TRBJ2-7, the V gene TRBV7-2, with D uncertain. The length of the CDR3 is 14 residues. V was clipped by 1 base and J by 3 bases, with 10 bases between them. In germline, CDR1 is SGHTA, CDR2 FQGNSA. The CDR3 here is CASSLEVVGYEQYF. The CDR3, as DNA: TGTGCCAGCAGCTTAGAGGTAGTGGGCTACGAGCAGTACTTC.

The chain has TRBV6-1 and TRBJ1-6; unclear D gene. The CDR3 covers 15 residues. CDR1 is MNHNS and CDR2 is SASEGT in the germline V gene. V was shortened by 4 bases and J by 6 bases, with 13 bases between the two germline ends. The CDR3, as DNA: TGTGCCAGCAGTGTTGGACTAATGGTTAATTCACCCCTCCACTTT. Protein product: CASSVGLMVNSPLHF.

The chain has TRBV7-9 and TRBJ2-3, with D unclear. Looked up from germline, CDR1 is SEHNR and CDR2 is FQNEAQ (reference sequence). The germline V and J ends were trimmed by 4 bases and 1 base, with 6 bases remaining between them. CDR3 length equals 13 residues. CDR3 residues: CASSSAGTDTQYF. The CDR3 DNA follows: TGTGCCAGCAGCTCGGCGGGCACAGATACGCAGTATTTT.

The chain joins TRBV5-4 to TRBJ2-2, with 16 bases identical to TRBD2. CDR3 length equals 18 residues. Germline-derived CDR1 and CDR2 are SGHNT and YYREEE (reference sequence). V was pared by 4 bases and J by 4 bases, with 7 bases of the junction left unmatched. CDR3 in DNA: TGTGCCAGCAGCGGGGGACTAGCGGGAGGGCGGGGCACCGGGGAGCTGTTTTTT. Protein: CASSGGLAGGRGTGELFF. Full variable domain (rest looked up from reference TRBV5-4 and TRBJ2-2): ETGVTQSPTHLIKTRGQQVTLRCSSQSGHNTVSWYQQALGQGPQFIFQYYREEENGRGNFPPRFSGLQFPNYSSELNVNALELDDSALYLCASSGGLAGGRGTGELFFGEGSRLTVL.

In this sample, this clone turned up a few times. This chain connects TRBV28 to TRBJ1-1; TRBD1 is a possible D gene (5 bases). V lost 6 bases and J 3 bases, leaving 11 bases between the germline ends. Germline lookup yields CDR1 MDHEN and CDR2 SYDVKM. The CDR3 consists of 13 residues. The CDR3 region is CASRPGRDTEAFF. The CDR3 DNA follows: TGTGCCAGCAGGCCAGGGAGGGACACTGAAGCTTTCTTT.

The chain combines TRBV5-1 with TRBJ2-5; TRBD2 might be the D (6 bases). The CDR3 totals 14 residues. Trimming shortened V by 4 bases and J by 2 bases, and 12 bases separated the two germline ends. Per germline, CDR1 SGHRS and CDR2 YFSETQ. The CDR3 loop reads CASSGGFLQETQYF. The DNA for the CDR3 is TGCGCCAGCAGCGGAGGGTTCTTGCAAGAGACCCAGTACTTC.

This chain links TRBV4-3 with TRBJ1-5; D is unclear. Trimming took off 0 bases at V and 5 bases at J, with 11 bases between the two ends. There are 15 residues in the CDR3. From germline, CDR1 is LGHNA and CDR2 YSLEER. The DNA for the CDR3 is TGCGCCAGCAGCCAAGATAATGGGAGGGATCAGCCCCAGCATTTT. Amino acid sequence: CASSQDNGRDQPQHF.

There are a few counts of this clone. The genes are TRBV5-1 and TRBJ2-2; 12 bases are a match to TRBD2. CDR1 SGHRS and CDR2 YFSETQ come from the germline V gene. Germline trimming cut 4 bases from V and 5 bases from J; bases unmatched to any gene: 3. This CDR3 is 15 amino acids long. DNA for the CDR3: TGCGCCAGCAGCCGAGGGACTAGCGGGACCGGGGAGCTGTTTTTT. Translation gives CASSRGTSGTGELFF.

The sample holds a few counts of this clone. This chain uses TRBV2 with TRBJ1-5; maybe TRBD1 (5 bases). The V end was cut by 7 bases, the J end by 2 bases, with 15 bases between. CDR3 length: 15 amino acids. Looked up from germline, CDR1 is SNHLY and CDR2 is FYNNEI. The CDR3 bases are TGTGCCAGCAATTTAGGGGATTTGGGCAATCAGCCCCAGCATTTT. This encodes CASNLGDLGNQPQHF.

V gene TRBV11-2 combines with J gene TRBJ2-4; perhaps TRBD1 as D (6 bases). Germline V gene data show CDR1 as SGHAT and CDR2 as FQNNGV. The V end was cut by 5 bases, the J end by 2 bases, with 10 bases between. CDR3 length equals 14 residues. CDR3 nucleotide sequence: TGTGCCAGCAGCAACACAGGGTCCAAAAACATTCAGTACTTC. It translates to CASSNTGSKNIQYF.

The chain has TRBV7-3 and TRBJ2-3; D uncertain. CDR1 and CDR2 (germline): SGHTA, FQGTGA. This CDR3 region has 14 residues. Trimming stripped 2 bases from V and 2 bases from J, with 8 bases between. The CDR3 coding sequence is TGTGCCAGCAGCTTATACCCCCCCACAGATACGCAGTATTTT. Protein: CASSLYPPTDTQYF. Together with reference TRBV7-3 and TRBJ2-3, the CDR3 gives the full variable domain: GAGVSQTPSNKVTEKGKYVELRCDPISGHTALYWYRQSLGQGPEFLIYFQGTGAADDSGLPNDRFFAVRPEGSVSTLKIQRTERGDSAVYLCASSLYPPTDTQYFGPGTRLTVL.

The CDR3 DNA sequence: TGTGCCACCAGCAGAGATCTTGCGGCTAGCGGGAGGGCCCAGCAGTACTTC. Protein product: CATSRDLAASGRAQQYF. The rearrangement links TRBV15 to TRBJ2-7; 12 bases are a match to TRBD2. This CDR3 has 17 amino acids. Germline CDR1 is LNHNV and CDR2 is YYDKDF (reference sequence). Germline trimming cut 0 bases from V and 8 bases from J; bases unmatched to any gene: 11.

This rearrangement joins TRBV2 to TRBJ1-5, with D maybe TRBD1 (5 bases). Trimming took off 6 bases at V and 3 bases at J, with 12 bases between the two ends. Germline CDR1 is SNHLY and CDR2 is FYNNEI. CDR3 size: 14 residues. The CDR3 DNA follows: TGTGCCAGCAGAGGGGTAAAACTCAATCAGCCCCAGCATTTT. Translated: CASRGVKLNQPQHF.

This clone was seen just once. J is TRBJ2-7 and V is TRBV10-2, with D maybe TRBD2 (6 bases). The germline V gene encodes CDR1 WSHSY and CDR2 SAAADI. The CDR3 is made up of 12 amino acids. Trimming cost V 10 bases and J 7 bases, with 17 bases left between them. CDR3 in DNA: TGCGCCACCCGGACGAGGGCGGGAGAGCAGTACTTC. Its protein is CATRTRAGEQYF.

The chain carries TRBV28 and TRBJ2-1, with a tentative D call TRBD2 (5 bases). Germline V CDR1 and CDR2: MDHEN, SYDVKM. The CDR3 is 16 amino acids. With 5 bases removed from V and 0 bases from J, the gap between germline ends came to 14 bases. The CDR3 DNA reads as TGTGCCAGCAGTGCCAGGCGGGCAAACTCCTACAATGAGCAGTTCTTC. It encodes CASSARRANSYNEQFF.

J is TRBJ2-3 and V is TRBV11-3; D gene unclear. V was pared by 1 base and J by 6 bases, with 5 bases between. This CDR3 spans 12 amino acids. The V gene's germline CDR1 is SGHNT and CDR2 YENEEA. CDR3 sequence reads: CASSLVSDTQYF. CDR3 sequence (DNA): TGTGCCAGCAGCTTAGTATCGGATACGCAGTATTTT.

V gene TRBV28 combines with J gene TRBJ2-1, with TRBD1 matching over 9 bases. The CDR3 sequence is 18 residues long. Germline V gene lookup returns CDR1 MDHEN and CDR2 SYDVKM. The ends lost 4 bases at V and 3 bases at J; junction bases unmatched: 13. The CDR3 spells CASSSGQGRASYYNEQFF. For the CDR3, the DNA is TGTGCCAGCAGTTCGGGACAGGGAAGGGCTAGTTACTACAATGAGCAGTTCTTC.

CDR3 bases: TGTGCCAGTAGTACGGGACTAGCGGGTTCCTACGAGCAGTACTTC. As protein: CASSTGLAGSYEQYF. The chain joins TRBV19 to TRBJ2-7; the match to TRBD2 covers 12 bases. Germline values: CDR1 LNHDA, CDR2 SQIVND (reference sequence). V gave up 4 bases and J gave up 1 base; unmatched junction bases: 2. CDR3 size: 15 residues.

This clone was counted a single time. V gene TRBV2 combines with J gene TRBJ2-7; the D is unclear. The germline CDR1 and CDR2 sequences are SNHLY and FYNNEI. This CDR3 is built from 12 residues. V was trimmed by 5 bases and J by 3 bases, leaving 8 bases between them. The chain's CDR3 is CASSISDYEQYF. CDR3 sequence (DNA): TGTGCCAGCAGTATATCAGACTACGAGCAGTACTTC.

The CDR3 reads CASRGSGRPGVGELFF. The CDR3, as DNA: TGTGCCAGCCGGGGTAGCGGGAGGCCGGGGGTCGGGGAGCTGTTTTTT. The chain has TRBV2 and TRBJ2-2, with 10 bases fitting TRBD2. The CDR3 covers 16 residues. Germline loops: CDR1 SNHLY, CDR2 FYNNEI. Trimming at V came to 8 bases and at J to 7 bases, leaving 13 bases not matched to a gene.

The chain carries TRBV4-3 and TRBJ2-3, with D perhaps TRBD2 (5 bases). This CDR3 is 14 amino acids long. The germline V and J ends were trimmed by 1 base and 4 bases, with 9 bases remaining between them. From germline, CDR1 is LGHNA and CDR2 YSLEER. CDR3 residues: CASSQGGGPDTQYF. Written as DNA, the CDR3 is TGCGCCAGCAGCCAAGGTGGAGGTCCAGATACGCAGTATTTT.

This clone has more than one count but fewer than ten. The chain uses TRBV30 and TRBJ1-1, with D unresolved. Germline loops: CDR1 GTSNPN, CDR2 SVGIG (reference sequence). V was shortened by 2 bases and J by 6 bases, with 7 bases between the two germline ends. This CDR3 spans 11 amino acids. CDR3 sequence reads: CAWSRKSEAFF. The CDR3 DNA is TGTGCCTGGAGTCGTAAATCTGAAGCTTTCTTT.

The V call is TRBV7-2, the J call TRBJ1-2, with TRBD1 as a possible D gene (5 bases). The CDR3 is 14 amino acids. Deletions cut 4 bases from V and 5 bases from J, with 14 bases between. The germline CDR1 and CDR2 sequences are SGHTA and FQGNSA. CDR3 sequence reads: CASSSQGGIYGYTF. CDR3 sequence (DNA): TGTGCCAGCAGCTCCCAGGGAGGGATTTATGGCTACACCTTC.